The present T cell receptor beta chain was sequenced within a study of T cell responses to AZD1222 COVID-19 vaccine. The repertoire was sequenced with immunoSEQ multiplex PCR; TCRdb's copy has only in-frame clones and lacks some. Of approximately 150,000 clones in the sample, around 92% were seen once. Study-level points and caveats: There were mostly white British donors and more females than males, and clonal diversity was possibly underestimated. Breadth and depth of Spike-specific TCRs rose after two AZD1222 doses.

In germline, CDR1 is MDHEN, CDR2 SYDVKM. The CDR3 extends over 14 amino acids. V shed 7 bases and J shed 7 bases, with 17 bases lying between them. On this clone itself: Its antigen is still unknown.

The receptor was derived from an adult in good health. Sequences were derived from peripheral blood, sampled on day 0 of AZD1222 vaccination. The rearrangement joins TRBV28 to TRBJ1-5, with D possibly matching TRBD1 (6 bases). Here the CDR3 reads CASTKGGGWQPQHF. CDR3 in DNA: TGTGCCAGCACCAAGGGGGGCGGGTGGCAGCCCCAGCATTTT.